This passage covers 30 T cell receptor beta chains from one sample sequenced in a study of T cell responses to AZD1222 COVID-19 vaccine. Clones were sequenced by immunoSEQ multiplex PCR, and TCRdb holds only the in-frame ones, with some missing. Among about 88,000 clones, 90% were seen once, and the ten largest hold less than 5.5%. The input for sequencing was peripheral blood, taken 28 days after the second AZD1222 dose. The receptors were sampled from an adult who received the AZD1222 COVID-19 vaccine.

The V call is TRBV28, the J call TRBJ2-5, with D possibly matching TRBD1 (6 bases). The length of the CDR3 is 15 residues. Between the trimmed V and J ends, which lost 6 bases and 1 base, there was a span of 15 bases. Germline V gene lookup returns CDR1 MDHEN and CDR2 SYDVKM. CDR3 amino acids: CASSSPTGFQETQYF. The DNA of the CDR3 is TGTGCCAGCAGCTCGCCAACAGGGTTCCAAGAGACCCAGTACTTC. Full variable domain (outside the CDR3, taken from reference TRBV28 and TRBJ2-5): DVKVTQSSRYLVKRTGEKVFLECVQDMDHENMFWYRQDPGLGLRLIYFSYDVKMKEKGDIPEGYSVSREKKERFSLILESASTNQTSMYLCASSSPTGFQETQYFGPGTRLLVL.

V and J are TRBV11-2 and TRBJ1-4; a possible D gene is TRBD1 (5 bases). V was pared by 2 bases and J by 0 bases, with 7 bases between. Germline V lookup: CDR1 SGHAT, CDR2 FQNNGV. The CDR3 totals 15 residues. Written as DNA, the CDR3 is TGTGCCAGCAGCTTATGGGGGTCAACTAATGAAAAACTGTTTTTT. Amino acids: CASSLWGSTNEKLFF.

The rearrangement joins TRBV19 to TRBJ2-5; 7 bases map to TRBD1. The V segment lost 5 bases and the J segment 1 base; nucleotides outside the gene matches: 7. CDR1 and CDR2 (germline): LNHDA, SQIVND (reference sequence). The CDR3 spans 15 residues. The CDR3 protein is CASSPYRDSQETQYF. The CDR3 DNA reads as TGTGCCAGTAGTCCATACCGGGACAGCCAAGAGACCCAGTACTTC.

The CDR3 sequence is CASSPETGVNQPQHF. In nucleotides, the CDR3 is TGTGCCAGCTCACCAGAGACAGGGGTCAATCAGCCCCAGCATTTT. The chain combines TRBV18 with TRBJ1-5; 8 nucleotides match TRBD1. After removal of 2 bases from V and 3 bases from J, the junction contained 3 bases not matched to a gene. Germline lookup yields CDR1 KGHSH and CDR2 LQKENI. The CDR3 runs to 15 residues. Supplemented by reference TRBV18 and TRBJ1-5, the full variable domain reads NAGVMQNPRHLVRRRGQEARLRCSPMKGHSHVYWYRQLPEEGLKFMVYLQKENIIDESGMPKERFSAEFPKEGPSILRIQQVVRGDSAAYFCASSPETGVNQPQHFGDGTRLSIL.

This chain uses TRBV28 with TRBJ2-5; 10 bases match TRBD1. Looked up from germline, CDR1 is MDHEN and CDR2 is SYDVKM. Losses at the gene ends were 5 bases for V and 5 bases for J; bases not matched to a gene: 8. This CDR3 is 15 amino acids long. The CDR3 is CASSTRTGGRETQYF. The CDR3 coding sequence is TGTGCCAGCAGTACGCGGACAGGGGGTAGGGAGACCCAGTACTTC.

Here the CDR3 DNA reads TGTGCCAGCAGCGTGGACAGGGGAGAATACACTGAAGCTTTCTTT. It is translated as CASSVDRGEYTEAFF. The gene calls are TRBV7-2 and TRBJ1-1, with 9 positions matching TRBD1. The CDR3 spans 15 residues. V lost 5 bases and J lost 3; bases outside the gene matches: 7. The V gene's germline CDR1 is SGHTA and CDR2 FQGNSA.

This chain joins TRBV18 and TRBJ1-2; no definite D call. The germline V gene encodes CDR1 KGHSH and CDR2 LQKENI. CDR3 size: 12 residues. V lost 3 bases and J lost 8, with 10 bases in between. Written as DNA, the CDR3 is TGTGCCAGCTCACCCGAGGCGCGGGGCTACACCTTC. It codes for CASSPEARGYTF.

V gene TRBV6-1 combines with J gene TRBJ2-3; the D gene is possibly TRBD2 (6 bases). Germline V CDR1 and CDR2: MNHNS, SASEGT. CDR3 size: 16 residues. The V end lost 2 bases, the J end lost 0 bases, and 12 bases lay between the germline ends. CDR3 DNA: TGTGCCAGCAGTGAAAGGAGGGGCCTTAGCACAGATACGCAGTATTTT. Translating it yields CASSERRGLSTDTQYF.

As DNA, the CDR3 is TGTGCCAGCAGCGACAGGCTGAACACTGAAGCTTTCTTT. This codes for CASSDRLNTEAFF. V usage is TRBV7-3 and J usage is TRBJ1-1, with D maybe TRBD1 (6 bases). With 5 bases removed from V and 0 bases from J, the gap between germline ends came to 7 bases. From germline, CDR1 is SGHTA and CDR2 FQGTGA. This CDR3 comprises 13 residues.

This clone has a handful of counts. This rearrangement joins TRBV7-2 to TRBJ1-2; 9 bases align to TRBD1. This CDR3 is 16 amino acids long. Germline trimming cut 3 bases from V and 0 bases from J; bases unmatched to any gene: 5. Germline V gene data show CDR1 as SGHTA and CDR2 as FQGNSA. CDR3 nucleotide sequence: TGTGCCAGCAGCTTGGGACAGGGAGGGGCTAACTATGGCTACACCTTC. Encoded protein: CASSLGQGGANYGYTF.

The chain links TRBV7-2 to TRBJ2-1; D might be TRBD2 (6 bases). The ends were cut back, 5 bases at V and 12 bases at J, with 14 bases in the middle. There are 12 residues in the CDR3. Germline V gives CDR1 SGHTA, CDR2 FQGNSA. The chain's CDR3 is CASSLGGTVQFF. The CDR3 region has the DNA TGTGCCAGCAGCCTGGGGGGTACGGTGCAGTTCTTC.

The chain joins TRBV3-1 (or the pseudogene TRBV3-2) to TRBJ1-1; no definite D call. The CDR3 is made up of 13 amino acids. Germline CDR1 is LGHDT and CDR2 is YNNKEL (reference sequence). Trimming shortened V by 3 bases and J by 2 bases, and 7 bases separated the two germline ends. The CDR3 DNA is TGTGCCAGCAGCCACCGACTTAACACTGAAGCTTTCTTT. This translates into CASSHRLNTEAFF.

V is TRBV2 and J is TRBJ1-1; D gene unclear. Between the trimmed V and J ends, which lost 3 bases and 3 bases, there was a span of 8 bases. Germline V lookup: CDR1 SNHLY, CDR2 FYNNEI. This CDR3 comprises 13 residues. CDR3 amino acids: CASSEGSYTEAFF. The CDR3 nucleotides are TGTGCCAGCAGTGAGGGCAGCTACACTGAAGCTTTCTTT.

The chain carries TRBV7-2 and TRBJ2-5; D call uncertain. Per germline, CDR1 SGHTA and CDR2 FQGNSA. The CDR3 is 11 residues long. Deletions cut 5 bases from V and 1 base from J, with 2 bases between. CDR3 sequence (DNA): TGTGCCAGCAGCCGCCAAGAGACCCAGTACTTC. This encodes CASSRQETQYF.

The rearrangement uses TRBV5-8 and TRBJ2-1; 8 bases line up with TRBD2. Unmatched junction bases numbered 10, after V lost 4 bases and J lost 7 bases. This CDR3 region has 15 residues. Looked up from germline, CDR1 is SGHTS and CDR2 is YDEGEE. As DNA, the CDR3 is TGTGCCAGCAGCCTCCGGGGGGGCATGATAAATGAGCAGTTCTTC. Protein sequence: CASSLRGGMINEQFF.

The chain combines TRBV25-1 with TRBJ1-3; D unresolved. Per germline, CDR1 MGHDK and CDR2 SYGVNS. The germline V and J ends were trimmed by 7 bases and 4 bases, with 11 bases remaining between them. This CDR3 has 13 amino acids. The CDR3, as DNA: TGTGCCAGCATTGAGGGTTTAGGAAACACCATATATTTT. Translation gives CASIEGLGNTIYF.

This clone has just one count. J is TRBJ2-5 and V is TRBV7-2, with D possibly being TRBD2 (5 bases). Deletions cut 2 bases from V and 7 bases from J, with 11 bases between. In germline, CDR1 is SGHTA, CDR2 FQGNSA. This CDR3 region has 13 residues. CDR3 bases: TGTGCCAGCAGCTTAATCGTTGAGGGGACCCAGTACTTC. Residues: CASSLIVEGTQYF.

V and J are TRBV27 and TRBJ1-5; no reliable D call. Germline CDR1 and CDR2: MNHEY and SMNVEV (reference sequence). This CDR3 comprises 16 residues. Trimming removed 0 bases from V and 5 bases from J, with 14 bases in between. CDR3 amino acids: CASSLSSGEFDQPQHF. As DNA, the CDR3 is TGTGCCAGCAGTTTATCGAGCGGGGAATTCGATCAGCCCCAGCATTTT.

This CDR3 is CASSTGLRTGRNSPLHF. The CDR3 nucleotides read TGTGCCAGTAGTACCGGCCTTCGGACAGGTCGGAATTCACCCCTCCACTTT. The rearrangement joins TRBV19 to TRBJ1-6, with 7 bases matching TRBD1. The germline V gene has CDR1 LNHDA and CDR2 SQIVND (reference sequence). The CDR3 covers 17 residues. The ends lost 4 bases at V and 7 bases at J; junction bases unmatched: 13.

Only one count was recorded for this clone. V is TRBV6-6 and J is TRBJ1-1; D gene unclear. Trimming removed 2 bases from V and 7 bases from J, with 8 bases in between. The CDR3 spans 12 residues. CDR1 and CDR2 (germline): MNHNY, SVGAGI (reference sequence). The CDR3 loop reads CASSYTRYEAFF. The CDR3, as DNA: TGTGCCAGCAGTTACACCCGTTATGAAGCTTTCTTT.

CDR3 nucleotides: TGTGCCAGCAGCCGGGGACAGGGGGCGCGGAACCAGCATTTT. Encoded protein: CASSRGQGARNQHF. V usage is TRBV3-1 (or the pseudogene TRBV3-2) and J usage is TRBJ1-5; 12 bases line up with TRBD1. The germline CDR1 and CDR2 sequences are LGHDT and YNNKEL (reference sequence). Losses at the gene ends were 4 bases for V and 12 bases for J; bases not matched to a gene: 7. The CDR3 has 14 amino acids.

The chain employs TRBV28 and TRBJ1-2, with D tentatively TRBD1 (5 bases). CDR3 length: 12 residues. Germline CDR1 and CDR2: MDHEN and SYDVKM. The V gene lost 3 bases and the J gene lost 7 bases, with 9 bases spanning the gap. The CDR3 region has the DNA TGTGCCAGCAGTTTCAGGGCCGCTGGCTACACCTTC. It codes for CASSFRAAGYTF.

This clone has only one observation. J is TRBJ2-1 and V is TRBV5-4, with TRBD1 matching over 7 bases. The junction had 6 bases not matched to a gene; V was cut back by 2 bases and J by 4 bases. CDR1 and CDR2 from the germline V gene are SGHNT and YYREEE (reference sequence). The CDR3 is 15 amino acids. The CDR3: CASSLRGRVYNEQFF. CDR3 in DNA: TGTGCCAGCAGCTTAAGGGGGCGTGTGTACAATGAGCAGTTCTTC. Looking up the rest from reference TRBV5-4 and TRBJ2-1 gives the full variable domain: ETGVTQSPTHLIKTRGQQVTLRCSSQSGHNTVSWYQQALGQGPQFIFQYYREEENGRGNFPPRFSGLQFPNYSSELNVNALELDDSALYLCASSLRGRVYNEQFFGPGTRLTVL.

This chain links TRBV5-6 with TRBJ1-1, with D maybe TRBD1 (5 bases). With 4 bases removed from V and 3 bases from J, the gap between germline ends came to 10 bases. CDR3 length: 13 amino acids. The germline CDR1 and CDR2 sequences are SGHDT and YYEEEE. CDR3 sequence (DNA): TGTGCCAGCAGCCCGGACATATACACTGAAGCTTTCTTT. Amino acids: CASSPDIYTEAFF.

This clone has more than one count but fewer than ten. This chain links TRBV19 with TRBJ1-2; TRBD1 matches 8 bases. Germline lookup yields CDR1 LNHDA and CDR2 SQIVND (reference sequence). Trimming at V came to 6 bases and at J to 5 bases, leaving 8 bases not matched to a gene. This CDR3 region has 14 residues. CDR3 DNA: TGTGCCAGTAGGGAGGACAGGGTGAAGTATGGCTACACCTTC. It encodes CASREDRVKYGYTF.

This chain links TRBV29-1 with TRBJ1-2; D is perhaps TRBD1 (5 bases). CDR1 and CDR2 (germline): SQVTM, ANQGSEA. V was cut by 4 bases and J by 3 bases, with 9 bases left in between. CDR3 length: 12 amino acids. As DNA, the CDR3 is TGCAGCGTTGTCGGGGGAGACTATGGCTACACCTTC. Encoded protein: CSVVGGDYGYTF.

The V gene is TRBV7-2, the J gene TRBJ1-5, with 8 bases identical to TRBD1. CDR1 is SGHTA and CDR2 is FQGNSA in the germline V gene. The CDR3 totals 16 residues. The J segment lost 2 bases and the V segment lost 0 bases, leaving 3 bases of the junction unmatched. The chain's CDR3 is CASSLAAGGGNQPQHF. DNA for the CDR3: TGTGCCAGCAGCTTAGCGGCAGGGGGCGGCAATCAGCCCCAGCATTTT. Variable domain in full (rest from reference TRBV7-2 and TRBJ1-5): GAGVSQSPSNKVTEKGKDVELRCDPISGHTALYWYRQSLGQGLEFLIYFQGNSAPDKSGLPSDRFSAERTGGSVSTLTIQRTQQEDSAVYLCASSLAAGGGNQPQHFGDGTRLSIL.

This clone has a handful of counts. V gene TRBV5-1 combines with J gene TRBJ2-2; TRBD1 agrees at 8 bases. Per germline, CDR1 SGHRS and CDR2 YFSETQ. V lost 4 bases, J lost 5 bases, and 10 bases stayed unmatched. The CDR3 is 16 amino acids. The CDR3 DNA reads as TGCGCCAGCAGCACAGACAGGGGATTGGAGACCGGGGAGCTGTTTTTT. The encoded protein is CASSTDRGLETGELFF.

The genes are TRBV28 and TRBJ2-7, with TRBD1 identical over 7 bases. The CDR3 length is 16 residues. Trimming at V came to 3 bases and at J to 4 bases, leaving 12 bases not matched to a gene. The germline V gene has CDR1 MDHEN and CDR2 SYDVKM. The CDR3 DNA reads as TGTGCCAGCAGTTTGTTCTCCGACAGGGTTTCGTACGAGCAGTACTTC. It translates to CASSLFSDRVSYEQYF.

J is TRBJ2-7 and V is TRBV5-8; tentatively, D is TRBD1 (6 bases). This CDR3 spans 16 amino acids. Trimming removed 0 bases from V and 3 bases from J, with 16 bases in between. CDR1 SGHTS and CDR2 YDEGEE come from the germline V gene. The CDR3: CASSLDPGSGDYEQYF. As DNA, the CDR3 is TGTGCCAGCAGCTTGGACCCAGGGTCAGGGGACTACGAGCAGTACTTC.